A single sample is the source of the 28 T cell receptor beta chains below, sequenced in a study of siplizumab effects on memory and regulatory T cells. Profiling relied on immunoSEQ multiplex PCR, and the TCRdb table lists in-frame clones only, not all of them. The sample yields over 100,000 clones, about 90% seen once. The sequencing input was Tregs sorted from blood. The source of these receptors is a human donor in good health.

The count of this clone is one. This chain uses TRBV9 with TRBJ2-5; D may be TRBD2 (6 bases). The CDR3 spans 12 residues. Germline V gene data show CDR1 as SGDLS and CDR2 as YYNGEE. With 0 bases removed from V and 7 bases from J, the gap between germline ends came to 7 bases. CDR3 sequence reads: CASSVEEGTQYF. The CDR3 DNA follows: TGTGCCAGCAGCGTAGAGGAGGGGACCCAGTACTTC.

The CDR3 nucleotides are TGTGCCAGCAGCCTCGGGACAGGGGGTAGCTATGGCTACACCTTC. Translating gives CASSLGTGGSYGYTF. The V and J genes are TRBV11-2 and TRBJ1-2; 11 bases are shared with TRBD1. The CDR3 covers 15 residues. Germline CDR1 SGHAT, CDR2 FQNNGV. J gave up 4 bases and V 5 bases, and 6 bases lay outside the gene matches.

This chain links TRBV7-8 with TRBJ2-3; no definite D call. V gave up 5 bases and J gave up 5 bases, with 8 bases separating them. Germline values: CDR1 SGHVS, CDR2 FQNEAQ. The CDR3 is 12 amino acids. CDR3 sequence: CASSQSRDTQYF. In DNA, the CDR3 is TGTGCCAGCAGCCAGAGTAGAGATACGCAGTATTTT.

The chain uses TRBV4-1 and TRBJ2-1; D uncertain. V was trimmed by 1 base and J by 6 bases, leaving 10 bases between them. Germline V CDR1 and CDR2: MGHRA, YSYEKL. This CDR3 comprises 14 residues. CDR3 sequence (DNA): TGCGCCAGCAGCCAAGTTAACTGGGCCAATGAGCAGTTCTTC. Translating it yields CASSQVNWANEQFF.

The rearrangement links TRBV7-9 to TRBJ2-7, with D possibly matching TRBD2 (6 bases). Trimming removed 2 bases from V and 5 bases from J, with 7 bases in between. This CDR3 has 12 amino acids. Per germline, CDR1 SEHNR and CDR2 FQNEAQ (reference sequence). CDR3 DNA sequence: TGTGCCAGCAGCTTATCGGGGGACGAGCAGTACTTC. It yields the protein CASSLSGDEQYF.

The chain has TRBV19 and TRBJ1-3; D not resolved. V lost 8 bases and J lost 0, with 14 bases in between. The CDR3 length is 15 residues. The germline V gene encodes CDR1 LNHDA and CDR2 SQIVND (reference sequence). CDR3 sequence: CASSYGEVSGNTIYF. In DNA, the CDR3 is TGTGCCAGTTCGTACGGGGAGGTCTCTGGAAACACCATATATTTT.

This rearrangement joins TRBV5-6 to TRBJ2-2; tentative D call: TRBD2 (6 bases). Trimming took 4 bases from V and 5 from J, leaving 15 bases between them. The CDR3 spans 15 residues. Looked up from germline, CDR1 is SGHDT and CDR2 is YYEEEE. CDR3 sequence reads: CASSRLGGETGELFF. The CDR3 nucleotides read TGTGCCAGCAGCCGACTGGGCGGGGAGACCGGGGAGCTGTTTTTT.

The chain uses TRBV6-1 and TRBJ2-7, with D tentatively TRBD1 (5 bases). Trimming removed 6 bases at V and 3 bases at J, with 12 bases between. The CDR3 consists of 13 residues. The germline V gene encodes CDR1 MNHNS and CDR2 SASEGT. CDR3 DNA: TGTGCCAGCAGAACAGCAGGGAACTACGAGCAGTACTTC. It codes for CASRTAGNYEQYF.

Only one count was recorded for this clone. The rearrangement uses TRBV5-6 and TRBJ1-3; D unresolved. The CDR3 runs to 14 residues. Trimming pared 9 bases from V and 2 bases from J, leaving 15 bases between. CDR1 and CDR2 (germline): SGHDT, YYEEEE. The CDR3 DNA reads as TGTGCCACCCTGCGGCGTGGCCCTGGAAACACCATATATTTT. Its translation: CATLRRGPGNTIYF.

The CDR3 region has the DNA TGTGCCAGTAGTTGGAGGACCGGTAACTATGGCTACACCTTC. Protein product: CASSWRTGNYGYTF. The J gene is TRBJ1-2, the V gene TRBV19; D is uncertain. Germline CDR1 and CDR2: LNHDA and SQIVND (reference sequence). CDR3 length: 14 amino acids. V was trimmed by 5 bases and J by 1 base, leaving 11 bases between them.

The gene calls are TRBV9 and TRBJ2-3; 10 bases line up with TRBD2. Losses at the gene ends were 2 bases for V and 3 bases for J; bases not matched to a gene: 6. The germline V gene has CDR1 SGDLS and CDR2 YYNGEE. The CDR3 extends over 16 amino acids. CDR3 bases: TGTGCCAGCAGCGTGCTTTCTAGCGGGGGAACAGATACGCAGTATTTT. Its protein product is CASSVLSSGGTDTQYF. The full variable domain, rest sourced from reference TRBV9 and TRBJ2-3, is DSGVTQTPKHLITATGQRVTLRCSPRSGDLSVYWYQQSLDQGLQFLIQYYNGEERAKGNILERFSAQQFPDLHSELNLSSLELGDSALYFCASSVLSSGGTDTQYFGPGTRLTVL.

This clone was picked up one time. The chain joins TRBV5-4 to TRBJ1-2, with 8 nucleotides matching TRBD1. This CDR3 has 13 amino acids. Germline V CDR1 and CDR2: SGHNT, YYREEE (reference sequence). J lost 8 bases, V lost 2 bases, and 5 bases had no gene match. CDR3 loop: CASSFGQGEGYTF. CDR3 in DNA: TGTGCCAGCAGCTTCGGACAGGGTGAAGGCTACACCTTC.

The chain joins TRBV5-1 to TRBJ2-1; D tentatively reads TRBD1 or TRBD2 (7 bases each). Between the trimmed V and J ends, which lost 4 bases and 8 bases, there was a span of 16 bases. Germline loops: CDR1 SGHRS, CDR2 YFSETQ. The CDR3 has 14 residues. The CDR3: CASSREGASDEQFF. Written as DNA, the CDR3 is TGCGCCAGCAGCAGGGAGGGGGCCTCCGATGAGCAGTTCTTC. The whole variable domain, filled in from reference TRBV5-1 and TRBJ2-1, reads KAGVTQTPRYLIKTRGQQVTLSCSPISGHRSVSWYQQTPGQGLQFLFEYFSETQRNKGNFPGRFSGRQFSNSRSEMNVSTLELGDSALYLCASSREGASDEQFFGPGTRLTVL.

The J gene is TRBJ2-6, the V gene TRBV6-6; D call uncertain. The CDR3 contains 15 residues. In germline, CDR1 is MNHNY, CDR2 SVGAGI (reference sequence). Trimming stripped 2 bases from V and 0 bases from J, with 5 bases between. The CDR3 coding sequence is TGTGCCAGCAGTTACCCCCGCTCTGGGGCCAACGTCCTGACTTTC. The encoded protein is CASSYPRSGANVLTF.

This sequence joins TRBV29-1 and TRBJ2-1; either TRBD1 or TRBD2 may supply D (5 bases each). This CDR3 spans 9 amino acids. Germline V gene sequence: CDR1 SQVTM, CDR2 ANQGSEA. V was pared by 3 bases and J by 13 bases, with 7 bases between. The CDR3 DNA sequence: TGCAGCGTTGAGGGGGTTCAGTTCTTC. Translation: CSVEGVQFF.

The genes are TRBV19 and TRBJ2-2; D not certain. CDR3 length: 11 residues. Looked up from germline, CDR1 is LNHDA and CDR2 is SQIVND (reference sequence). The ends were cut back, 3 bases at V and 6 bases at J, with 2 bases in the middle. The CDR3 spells CASSMSGELFF. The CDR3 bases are TGTGCCAGTAGTATGTCCGGGGAGCTGTTTTTT.

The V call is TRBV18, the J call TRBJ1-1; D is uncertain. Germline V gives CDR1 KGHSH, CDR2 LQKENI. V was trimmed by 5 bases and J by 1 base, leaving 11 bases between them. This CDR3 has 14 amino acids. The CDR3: CASSTDGTNTEAFF. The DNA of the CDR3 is TGTGCCAGCTCAACCGACGGAACGAACACTGAAGCTTTCTTT.

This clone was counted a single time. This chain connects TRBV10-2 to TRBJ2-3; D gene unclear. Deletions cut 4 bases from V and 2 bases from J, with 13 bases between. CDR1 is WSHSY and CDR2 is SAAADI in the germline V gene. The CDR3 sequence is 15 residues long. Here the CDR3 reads CASSVSTASTDTQYF. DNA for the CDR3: TGCGCCAGCAGTGTTTCAACCGCCTCCACAGATACGCAGTATTTT.

The CDR3 here is CASSPKAGTGINEQFF. In nucleotides, the CDR3 is TGTGCCAGTAGCCCAAAAGCCGGGACAGGGATCAATGAGCAGTTCTTC. V and J are TRBV19 and TRBJ2-1, with TRBD1 identical over 9 bases. The ends lost 6 bases at V and 6 bases at J; junction bases unmatched: 12. This CDR3 has 16 amino acids. CDR1 LNHDA and CDR2 SQIVND come from the germline V gene (reference sequence).

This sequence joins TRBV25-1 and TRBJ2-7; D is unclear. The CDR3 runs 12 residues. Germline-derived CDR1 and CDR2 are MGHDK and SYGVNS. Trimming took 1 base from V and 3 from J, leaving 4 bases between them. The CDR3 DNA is TGTGCCAGCAGTGAATTTTTCTACGAGCAGTACTTC. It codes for CASSEFFYEQYF.

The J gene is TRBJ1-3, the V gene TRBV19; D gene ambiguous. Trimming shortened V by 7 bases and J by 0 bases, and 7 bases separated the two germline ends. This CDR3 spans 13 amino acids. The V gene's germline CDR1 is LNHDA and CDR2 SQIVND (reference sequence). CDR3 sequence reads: CASTRASGNTIYF. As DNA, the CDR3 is TGTGCCAGTACCCGGGCCTCTGGAAACACCATATATTTT.

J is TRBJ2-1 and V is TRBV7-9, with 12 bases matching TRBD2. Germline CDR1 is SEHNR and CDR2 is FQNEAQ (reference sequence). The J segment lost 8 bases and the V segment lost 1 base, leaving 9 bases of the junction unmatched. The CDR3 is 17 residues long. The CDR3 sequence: CASSLGKTSGRHYEQFF. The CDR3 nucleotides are TGTGCCAGCAGCTTAGGAAAGACTAGCGGGAGACACTATGAGCAGTTCTTC.

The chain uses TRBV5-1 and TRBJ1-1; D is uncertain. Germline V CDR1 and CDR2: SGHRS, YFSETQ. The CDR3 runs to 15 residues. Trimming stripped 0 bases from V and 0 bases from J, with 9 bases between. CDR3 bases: TGCGCCAGCAGCTTGGTACGGAACATGAACACTGAAGCTTTCTTT. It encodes CASSLVRNMNTEAFF.

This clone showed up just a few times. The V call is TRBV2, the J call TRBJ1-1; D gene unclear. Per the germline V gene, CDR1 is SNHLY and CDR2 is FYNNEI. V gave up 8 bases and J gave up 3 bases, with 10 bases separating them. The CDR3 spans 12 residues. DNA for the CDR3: TGTGCCAGCCACCTCTTGGACACTGAAGCTTTCTTT. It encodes CASHLLDTEAFF. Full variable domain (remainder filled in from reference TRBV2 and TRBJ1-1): EPEVTQTPSHQVTQMGQEVILRCVPISNHLYFYWYRQILGQKVEFLVSFYNNEISEKSEIFDDQFSVERPDGSNFTLKIRSTKLEDSAMYFCASHLLDTEAFFGQGTRLTVV.

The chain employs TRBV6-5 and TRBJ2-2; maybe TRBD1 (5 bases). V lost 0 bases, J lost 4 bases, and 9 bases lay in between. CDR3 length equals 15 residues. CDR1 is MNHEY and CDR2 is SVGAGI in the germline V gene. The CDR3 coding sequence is TGTGCCAGCAGTTACTCCCCACAGGCCACCGGGGAGCTGTTTTTT. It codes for CASSYSPQATGELFF.

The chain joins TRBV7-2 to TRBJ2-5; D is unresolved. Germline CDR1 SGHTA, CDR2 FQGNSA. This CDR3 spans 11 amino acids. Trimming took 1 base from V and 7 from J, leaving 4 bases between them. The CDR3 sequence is CASSLGGTQYF. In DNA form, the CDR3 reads TGTGCCAGCAGCTTAGGTGGGACCCAGTACTTC.

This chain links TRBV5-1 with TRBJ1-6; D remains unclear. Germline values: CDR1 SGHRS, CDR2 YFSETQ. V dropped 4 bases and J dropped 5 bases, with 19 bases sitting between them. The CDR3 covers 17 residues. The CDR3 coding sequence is TGCGCCAGCAGCATTGGGAGGGAGCGCAGACATAATTCACCCCTCCACTTT. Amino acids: CASSIGRERRHNSPLHF.

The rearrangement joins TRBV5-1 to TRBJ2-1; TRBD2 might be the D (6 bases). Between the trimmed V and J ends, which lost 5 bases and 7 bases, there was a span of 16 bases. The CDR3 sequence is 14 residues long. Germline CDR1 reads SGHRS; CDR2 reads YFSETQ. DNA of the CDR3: TGCGCCAGCAGTACCGTCGGGAGCAAAAATGAGCAGTTCTTC. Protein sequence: CASSTVGSKNEQFF.